This passage covers 19 T cell receptor beta chains from one sample sequenced in a study of cytomegalovirus exposure and HLA in healthy donors. The PCR ran on 60 Vbeta and 13 Jbeta primers. Using immunoSEQ multiplex PCR, the repertoire was profiled, and TCRdb retains in-frame clones only, with some absent. The table has around 98,000 clones, less than 70% seen once; the top ten hold 1.2%. The source material was PBMCs. All receptors come from a female donor in good health and CMV-seronegative.

The J gene is TRBJ2-2, the V gene TRBV6-4; D gene unclear. This CDR3 region has 10 residues. Trimming removed 11 bases at V and 7 bases at J, with 8 bases between. The germline CDR1 and CDR2 sequences are MRHNA and SNTAGT. In DNA form, the CDR3 reads TGTGCCCGAGATATCGGGGAGCTGTTTTTT. Amino acid sequence: CARDIGELFF.

This chain links TRBV14 with TRBJ2-2; D gene unclear. Germline CDR1 SGHDN, CDR2 FVKESK. V was cut by 0 bases and J by 6 bases, with 17 bases left in between. This CDR3 is built from 17 residues. CDR3 protein: CASSQEISTAIPGELFF. The CDR3 DNA sequence: TGTGCCAGCAGCCAAGAGATTAGCACGGCAATCCCCGGGGAGCTGTTTTTT.

The chain couples TRBV15 to TRBJ1-1; possible D gene TRBD1, 5 bases. The CDR3 spans 18 residues. The germline V and J ends were trimmed by 9 bases and 1 base, with 27 bases remaining between them. The germline gives CDR1 LNHNV, CDR2 YYDKDF (reference sequence). In DNA form, the CDR3 reads TGTGCCACTAGTCGGGGGGGATCGCGCGGGGACCAGAACACTGAAGCTTTCTTT. Its translation: CATSRGGSRGDQNTEAFF.

This sequence joins TRBV30 and TRBJ1-4; 12 bases agree with TRBD1. The CDR3 has 18 amino acids. V was pared by 1 base and J by 5 bases, with 11 bases of the junction left unmatched. CDR1 is GTSNPN, CDR2 SVGIG, per germline (reference sequence). The CDR3 here is CAWSDRDRGPRMNEKLFF. The CDR3 DNA sequence: TGTGCCTGGAGTGACCGGGACAGGGGGCCAAGGATGAATGAAAAACTGTTTTTT.

This clone has just a few counts. The rearrangement joins TRBV25-1 to TRBJ1-4; TRBD1 might be the D (6 bases). The CDR3 has 15 residues. The V gene lost 3 bases and the J gene lost 8 bases, with 16 bases spanning the gap. The V gene's germline CDR1 is MGHDK and CDR2 SYGVNS. DNA of the CDR3: TGTGCCAGCAGTGAGAGGCCAGGGGCGCGAGAAAAACTGTTTTTT. Protein product: CASSERPGAREKLFF.

This clone came up a few times. The chain is built from TRBV9 and TRBJ2-2; TRBD2 might be the D (6 bases). CDR3 length: 15 residues. Trimming removed 1 base from V and 5 bases from J, with 12 bases in between. Germline V gene sequence: CDR1 SGDLS, CDR2 YYNGEE. CDR3 loop: CASSVRGMETGELFF. In nucleotides, the CDR3 is TGTGCCAGCAGCGTACGGGGGATGGAGACCGGGGAGCTGTTTTTT.

CDR3 nucleotide sequence: TGTGCCTGGAGTGGGGGCCACCCTGAAGCTTTCTTT. It translates to CAWSGGHPEAFF. The chain has TRBV30 and TRBJ1-1, with D possibly matching TRBD1 (5 bases). V was clipped by 1 base and J by 6 bases, with 9 bases between them. This CDR3 comprises 12 residues. Germline V gives CDR1 GTSNPN, CDR2 SVGIG (reference sequence). Complete variable domain (other parts from reference TRBV30 and TRBJ1-1): SQTIHQWPATLVQPVGSPLSLECTVEGTSNPNLYWYRQAAGRGLQLLFYSVGIGQISSEVPQNLSASRPQDRQFILSSKKLLLSDSGFYLCAWSGGHPEAFFGQGTRLTVV.

This clone has a single count. The chain employs TRBV27 and TRBJ1-4; TRBD1 matches at 9 bases. Germline V gene lookup returns CDR1 MNHEY and CDR2 SMNVEV (reference sequence). This CDR3 is built from 15 residues. The J segment lost 8 bases and the V segment lost 8 bases, leaving 12 bases of the junction unmatched. CDR3 nucleotide sequence: TGTGCCAGCGCCGTCCTACAGGGGGCTGCCGAAAAACTGTTTTTT. As protein: CASAVLQGAAEKLFF.

The chain uses TRBV7-2 and TRBJ1-3; no clear D gene. Deletions cut 3 bases from V and 4 bases from J, with 13 bases between. The CDR3 runs 15 residues. The germline V gene has CDR1 SGHTA and CDR2 FQGNSA. DNA for the CDR3: TGTGCCAGCAGCTTTAGGATGGGCTCGGGAAACACCATATATTTT. Its translation is CASSFRMGSGNTIYF.

The rearrangement joins TRBV7-6 to TRBJ1-4; 8 bases line up with TRBD1. V lost 0 bases to trimming and J lost 10 bases; unmatched junction nucleotides: 13. From germline, CDR1 is SGHVS and CDR2 FNYEAQ. The CDR3 sequence is 17 residues long. CDR3 DNA sequence: TGTGCCAGCAGCTTAGCGGGGATGGACAGGGAAGGCGGAAAACTGTTTTTT. This sequence encodes CASSLAGMDREGGKLFF.

The rearrangement uses TRBV29-1 and TRBJ1-4; a possible D gene is TRBD1 (5 bases). V lost 3 bases to trimming and J lost 12 bases, with 11 bases between them. CDR1 is SQVTM, CDR2 ANQGSEA, per germline. The CDR3 consists of 11 residues. Here the CDR3 reads CSVDTGNELFF. CDR3 in DNA: TGCAGCGTTGATACAGGAAACGAACTGTTTTTT.

The rearrangement links TRBV7-9 to TRBJ2-5; D unresolved. This CDR3 spans 13 amino acids. Trimming left V 2 bases short and J 5 bases short, with 9 bases between. Germline V lookup: CDR1 SEHNR, CDR2 FQNEAQ (reference sequence). CDR3 loop: CASSLSGLETQYF. The DNA for the CDR3 is TGTGCCAGCAGCTTATCAGGATTGGAGACCCAGTACTTC.

The chain joins TRBV28 to TRBJ2-7, with a weak D call TRBD1 (5 bases). The CDR3 is 13 residues long. Germline loops: CDR1 MDHEN, CDR2 SYDVKM. The V end was cut by 3 bases, the J end by 3 bases, with 9 bases between. CDR3 sequence (DNA): TGTGCCAGCAGTTTGGACATGGACTACGAGCAGTACTTC. Amino acid sequence: CASSLDMDYEQYF.

The rearrangement links TRBV5-1 to TRBJ2-2, with 8 nucleotides matching TRBD1. Germline CDR1 and CDR2: SGHRS and YFSETQ. This CDR3 spans 16 amino acids. After removal of 3 bases from V and 2 bases from J, the junction contained 6 bases not matched to a gene. For the CDR3, the DNA is TGCGCCAGCAGCTATACAGGGGGTTTCAACACCGGGGAGCTGTTTTTT. It specifies CASSYTGGFNTGELFF.

J is TRBJ2-7 and V is TRBV28; D is possibly TRBD1 (6 bases). The CDR3 runs to 11 residues. Trimming shortened V by 3 bases and J by 6 bases, and 6 bases separated the two germline ends. Germline V gives CDR1 MDHEN, CDR2 SYDVKM. In DNA form, the CDR3 reads TGTGCCAGCAGTTTCAGGGGCGAGCAGTACTTC. Residues: CASSFRGEQYF.

This chain connects TRBV2 to TRBJ2-1; 10 positions agree with TRBD2. Germline V gene lookup returns CDR1 SNHLY and CDR2 FYNNEI. The J segment lost 8 bases and the V segment lost 1 base, leaving 5 bases of the junction unmatched. This CDR3 comprises 15 residues. This CDR3 reads CASSEVLAGKDEQFF. CDR3 sequence (DNA): TGTGCCAGCAGTGAAGTACTAGCGGGGAAGGATGAGCAGTTCTTC.

The chain has TRBV4-1 and TRBJ1-3; D is possibly TRBD1 (5 bases). The CDR3 runs 18 residues. Germline values: CDR1 MGHRA, CDR2 YSYEKL. V lost 4 bases to trimming and J lost 1 base, with 20 bases between them. This CDR3 is CASSPGPGRVSSGNTIYF. For the CDR3, the DNA is TGCGCCAGCAGCCCGGGGCCGGGGAGGGTCTCATCTGGAAACACCATATATTTT.

The chain employs TRBV2 and TRBJ2-1; 7 bases are shared with TRBD2. CDR1 and CDR2 from the germline V gene are SNHLY and FYNNEI. The ends lost 1 base at V and 6 bases at J; junction bases unmatched: 9. The CDR3 has 16 amino acids. In DNA, the CDR3 is TGTGCCAGCAGTGAAGAGGGGACTAATACGTTCAATGAGCAGTTCTTC. It encodes CASSEEGTNTFNEQFF.

The chain carries TRBV7-2 and TRBJ1-2, with 10 bases aligning to TRBD1. Germline V gene lookup returns CDR1 SGHTA and CDR2 FQGNSA. The CDR3 has 16 amino acids. Losses at the gene ends were 1 base for V and 2 bases for J; bases not matched to a gene: 4. The DNA of the CDR3 is TGTGCCAGCAGCTTAGAGAGACAGGGGGCCAACTATGGCTACACCTTC. Amino acids: CASSLERQGANYGYTF.